These 30 T cell receptor beta chains came from one sample sequenced in a study of CD8 T cells in Susac syndrome. Roughly 0.45 to 1 ug RNA was reverse transcribed with random hexamers. TCRdb redid the calling of the immunoSEQ multiplex PCR reads with MiXCR, one entry per CDR3 protein. Found here are over 150,000 distinct CDR3 sequences, approximately 93% of them singletons; the top ten hold over 0.08%. Sequencing input: CD4+ T cells from PBMCs. These receptors were taken from a human donor with multiple sclerosis.

This clonotype appeared a single time. The chain combines TRBV7-2 with TRBJ1-2; D unclear. CDR3 length: 16 residues. Germline-derived CDR1 and CDR2 are SGHTA and FQGNSA. V lost 1 base and J lost 1, with 13 bases in between. CDR3 DNA: TGTGCCAGCAGCTTAGACAGCCTATTACTTAACTATGGCTACACCTTC. Translating gives CASSLDSLLLNYGYTF.

V is TRBV2 and J is TRBJ1-5; weak D call: TRBD1 (6 bases). CDR3 length equals 15 residues. The germline gives CDR1 SNHLY, CDR2 FYNNEI. Trimming left V 8 bases short and J 6 bases short, with 20 bases between. CDR3 loop: CASAPRGAGGQPQHF. The CDR3 DNA reads TGTGCCAGCGCACCCCGGGGGGCGGGTGGTCAGCCCCAGCATTTT.

V and J are TRBV7-9 and TRBJ1-2; D gene uncertain. CDR3 length equals 14 residues. V was clipped by 5 bases and J by 3 bases, with 13 bases between them. The germline CDR1 and CDR2 sequences are SEHNR and FQNEAQ (reference sequence). The CDR3 here is CASSGPELHYGYTF. As DNA, the CDR3 is TGTGCCAGCAGCGGTCCTGAGCTTCACTATGGCTACACCTTC.

This sequence joins TRBV20-1 and TRBJ2-7; TRBD1 matches 9 bases. CDR3 size: 13 residues. Trimming took 7 bases from V and 6 from J; bases not matched to a gene: 10. The germline CDR1 and CDR2 sequences are DFQATT and SNEGSKA (reference sequence). The CDR3 region has the DNA TGCAGTGGGTCACACGGGGACAGGGTCGAGCAGTACTTC. Its protein is CSGSHGDRVEQYF.

J is TRBJ1-5 and V is TRBV12-3 or TRBV12-4; the D gene is possibly TRBD1 (6 bases). The CDR3 covers 12 residues. Trimming removed 5 bases from V and 8 bases from J, with 10 bases in between. CDR3 amino acids: CASSGRGEPQHF. DNA of the CDR3: TGTGCCAGCAGTGGCAGGGGTGAGCCCCAGCATTTT.

The chain has TRBV19 and TRBJ1-2; D unclear. The CDR3 has 13 amino acids. Trimming took 7 bases from V and 7 from J, leaving 16 bases between them. The germline CDR1 and CDR2 sequences are LNHDA and SQIVND (reference sequence). CDR3 coding DNA: TGTGCCAGTACCTTCTACGACTCGGCTGGCTACACCTTC. Its protein product is CASTFYDSAGYTF.

This sequence joins TRBV28 and TRBJ2-7; D gene unclear. There are 14 residues in the CDR3. V was cut by 3 bases and J by 3 bases, with 12 bases left in between. Germline CDR1 MDHEN, CDR2 SYDVKM. CDR3 protein: CASSLSQVGYEQYF. The CDR3 coding sequence is TGTGCCAGCAGTTTGTCGCAGGTTGGCTACGAGCAGTACTTC.

The chain employs TRBV6-2 or TRBV6-3 and TRBJ1-5; the D is unclear. CDR1 and CDR2 (germline): MNHEY, SVGEGT. The CDR3 length is 17 residues. V was shortened by 6 bases and J by 1 base, with 19 bases between the two germline ends. The CDR3 loop reads CASRPRQLSKSNQPQHF. CDR3 DNA sequence: TGTGCCAGCAGACCCCGACAACTCTCGAAGAGCAATCAGCCCCAGCATTTT.

The chain uses TRBV3-1 and TRBJ1-1; D remains ambiguous. CDR3 size: 13 residues. Germline CDR1 is LGHDT and CDR2 is YNNKEL (reference sequence). Between the trimmed V and J ends, which lost 4 bases and 5 bases, there was a span of 11 bases. CDR3 DNA sequence: TGTGCCAGCAGCCCCGGGGAAAGAACTGAAGCTTTCTTT. Translation: CASSPGERTEAFF.

This CDR3 reads CASSLEAGGSETQYF. Here the CDR3 DNA reads TGCGCCAGCAGCTTGGAGGCAGGGGGCTCTGAGACCCAGTACTTC. The gene calls are TRBV5-1 and TRBJ2-5; 8 nucleotides match TRBD1. The CDR3 length is 15 residues. Germline CDR1 reads SGHRS; CDR2 reads YFSETQ. V lost 0 bases and J lost 5; bases outside the gene matches: 6.

This chain joins TRBV5-6 and TRBJ2-7; no reliable D call. The CDR3 is 11 amino acids. V was cut by 10 bases and J by 6 bases, with 14 bases left in between. Germline V gene data show CDR1 as SGHDT and CDR2 as YYEEEE. The CDR3: CACTLNGEQYF. CDR3 bases: TGTGCCTGCACCCTGAACGGCGAGCAGTACTTC. Drawing the rest from reference TRBV5-6 and TRBJ2-7, the complete variable domain is DAGVTQSPTHLIKTRGQQVTLRCSPKSGHDTVSWYQQALGQGPQFIFQYYEEEERQRGNFPDRFSGHQFPNYSSELNVNALLLGDSALYLCACTLNGEQYFGPGTRLTVT.

This clonotype has only one observation. This rearrangement joins TRBV5-4 to TRBJ2-3; D uncertain. The germline CDR1 and CDR2 sequences are SGHNT and YYREEE (reference sequence). V lost 4 bases and J lost 0, with 9 bases in between. This CDR3 is built from 14 residues. CDR3 sequence: CASSPYTSTDTQYF. As DNA, the CDR3 is TGTGCCAGCAGCCCCTACACCAGCACAGATACGCAGTATTTT.

V gene TRBV5-6 combines with J gene TRBJ1-5; 12 positions match TRBD1. Germline CDR1 and CDR2: SGHDT and YYEEEE. The CDR3 runs to 17 residues. Trimming took 4 bases from V and 7 from J; bases not matched to a gene: 12. CDR3 nucleotides: TGTGCCAGCAGCCATATGGGGGACAGGGGGCGCGGGCAGCCCCAGCATTTT. Amino acids: CASSHMGDRGRGQPQHF. Supplemented by reference TRBV5-6 and TRBJ1-5, the full variable domain reads DAGVTQSPTHLIKTRGQQVTLRCSPKSGHDTVSWYQQALGQGPQFIFQYYEEEERQRGNFPDRFSGHQFPNYSSELNVNALLLGDSALYLCASSHMGDRGRGQPQHFGDGTRLSIL.

This clonotype was seen only a few times. The chain carries TRBV28 and TRBJ1-1, with 7 bases fitting TRBD1. Per the germline V gene, CDR1 is MDHEN and CDR2 is SYDVKM. This CDR3 comprises 15 residues. V gave up 3 bases and J gave up 0 bases; unmatched junction bases: 4. CDR3 sequence reads: CASSLGRGVNTEAFF. The CDR3 DNA reads TGTGCCAGCAGTTTGGGCAGGGGGGTGAACACTGAAGCTTTCTTT.

The chain combines TRBV5-1 with TRBJ1-2; D gene unclear. Germline lookup yields CDR1 SGHRS and CDR2 YFSETQ. This CDR3 is built from 13 residues. V was shortened by 5 bases and J by 3 bases, with 11 bases between the two germline ends. The CDR3 protein is CASSSGGDYGYTF. Here the CDR3 DNA reads TGCGCCAGCAGTTCGGGCGGGGACTATGGCTACACCTTC.

The chain joins TRBV12-3 or TRBV12-4 to TRBJ2-1, with 11 bases aligning to TRBD2. The CDR3 consists of 13 residues. The ends lost 6 bases at V and 10 bases at J; junction bases unmatched: 5. The CDR3 coding sequence is TGTGCCAGCAGACTAGCGGGAGTCGGCGAGCAGTTCTTC. Its translation is CASRLAGVGEQFF.

The chain uses TRBV3-1 and TRBJ2-3; D unclear. Germline-derived CDR1 and CDR2 are LGHDT and YNNKEL (reference sequence). V lost 1 base and J lost 8, with 13 bases in between. This CDR3 has 14 residues. CDR3: CASSQGLIEGTQYF. The CDR3 nucleotides read TGTGCCAGCAGCCAAGGGCTCATCGAAGGTACGCAGTATTTT.

The gene calls are TRBV6-1 and TRBJ1-2, with D uncertain. V was shortened by 1 base and J by 8 bases, with 14 bases between the two germline ends. The CDR3 extends over 14 amino acids. CDR1 MNHNS and CDR2 SASEGT come from the germline V gene. The CDR3 DNA reads as TGTGCCAGCAGTGAAGATGGGGTAGTAATCGGCTACACCTTC. This encodes CASSEDGVVIGYTF.

This chain connects TRBV3-1 to TRBJ2-7; a weak D match, TRBD1 (6 bases). The V and J ends lost 4 bases and 0 bases respectively, with 10 bases between them. CDR1 is LGHDT and CDR2 is YNNKEL in the germline V gene (reference sequence). The CDR3 is 14 residues long. The CDR3 nucleotides are TGTGCCAGCAGCCTTTGGGGGCACTCCTACGAGCAGTACTTC. This sequence encodes CASSLWGHSYEQYF.

The V gene is TRBV19, the J gene TRBJ2-1, with 13 nucleotides matching TRBD2. This CDR3 comprises 15 residues. Germline CDR1 and CDR2: LNHDA and SQIVND (reference sequence). The trim removed 5 bases at V and 7 bases at J, leaving 5 bases unmatched. This chain's CDR3 is CASSELAGGRNEQFF. For the CDR3, the DNA is TGTGCCAGTAGTGAACTAGCGGGAGGGAGAAATGAGCAGTTCTTC.

The gene calls are TRBV6-6 and TRBJ2-1, with 11 bases identical to TRBD2. Germline assignment: CDR1 MNHNY and CDR2 SVGAGI (reference sequence). CDR3 size: 15 residues. With 2 bases clipped from V and 7 bases from J, the junction kept 4 bases outside the gene matches. This CDR3 is CASSYGLAGGNEQFF. The CDR3 bases are TGTGCCAGCAGTTACGGCCTAGCGGGGGGTAATGAGCAGTTCTTC.

The chain couples TRBV18 to TRBJ2-6; perhaps TRBD1 as D (6 bases). V lost 8 bases to trimming and J lost 2 bases, with 16 bases between them. The CDR3 spans 16 residues. From germline, CDR1 is KGHSH and CDR2 LQKENI. CDR3 DNA sequence: TGTGCCAGCCCACAGGGTAACCTGGCTGGGGCCAACGTCCTGACTTTC. The encoded protein is CASPQGNLAGANVLTF.

The CDR3 spells CASSRDRVISGNTIYF. The DNA for the CDR3 is TGTGCCAGCAGTCGGGACAGGGTAATTTCTGGAAACACCATATATTTT. The rearrangement joins TRBV7-9 to TRBJ1-3, with 9 bases aligning to TRBD1. CDR3 size: 16 residues. CDR1 SEHNR and CDR2 FQNEAQ come from the germline V gene (reference sequence). V lost 6 bases, J lost 1 base, and 7 bases stayed unmatched.

CDR3 in DNA: TGCAGCGGGAGGGCCTACAATGAGCAGTTCTTC. Protein sequence: CSGRAYNEQFF. This chain connects TRBV29-1 to TRBJ2-1; weak D call: TRBD2 (6 bases). The CDR3 spans 11 residues. The germline V gene has CDR1 SQVTM and CDR2 ANQGSEA. The V end was cut by 7 bases, the J end by 2 bases, with 6 bases between.

This rearrangement joins TRBV7-2 to TRBJ2-5; TRBD1 might be the D (6 bases). This CDR3 is 13 amino acids long. V lost 2 bases and J 3 bases, leaving 7 bases between the germline ends. Germline CDR1 reads SGHTA; CDR2 reads FQGNSA. Here the CDR3 DNA reads TGTGCCAGCAGCTTAAACAGGGAAGAGACCCAGTACTTC. It codes for CASSLNREETQYF.

The chain uses TRBV18 and TRBJ2-5, with D perhaps TRBD1 (5 bases). Trimming removed 3 bases from V and 3 bases from J, with 8 bases in between. Germline CDR1 KGHSH, CDR2 LQKENI. CDR3 size: 13 residues. CDR3 in amino acids: CASSPDTEETQYF. DNA for the CDR3: TGTGCCAGCTCACCGGACACGGAAGAGACCCAGTACTTC.

The rearrangement joins TRBV20-1 to TRBJ2-7; D is possibly TRBD1 (5 bases). The germline V and J ends were trimmed by 5 bases and 4 bases, with 9 bases remaining between them. CDR3 size: 11 residues. Germline V lookup: CDR1 DFQATT, CDR2 SNEGSKA (reference sequence). The CDR3 region has the DNA TGCAGTGCTGGGGCCAGTTACGAGCAGTACTTC. Translated, it gives CSAGASYEQYF.

The gene calls are TRBV7-8 and TRBJ2-1, with D unresolved. V dropped 5 bases and J dropped 6 bases, with 17 bases sitting between them. The germline CDR1 and CDR2 sequences are SGHVS and FQNEAQ. CDR3 length: 15 residues. The CDR3 DNA is TGTGCCAGCAGCCCACCCAGAAGATTCGGCAATGAGCAGTTCTTC. Protein sequence: CASSPPRRFGNEQFF.

The V and J genes are TRBV7-9 and TRBJ1-5; weak D call: TRBD1 (5 bases). Trimming stripped 5 bases from V and 5 bases from J, with 13 bases between. Looked up from germline, CDR1 is SEHNR and CDR2 is FQNEAQ (reference sequence). The CDR3 spans 14 residues. The CDR3 bases are TGTGCCAGCAGCCCGGGGGGGGGTTATCAGCCCCAGCATTTT. Its translation is CASSPGGGYQPQHF.

The rearrangement links TRBV6-2 or TRBV6-3 to TRBJ2-7; D might be TRBD2 (5 bases). V lost 6 bases and J 1 base, leaving 16 bases between the germline ends. Germline V CDR1 and CDR2: MNHEY, SVGEGT. The CDR3 length is 15 residues. The chain's CDR3 is CASSEFEGASYEQYF. The CDR3 DNA is TGTGCCAGCAGCGAGTTTGAGGGAGCGTCCTACGAGCAGTACTTC.